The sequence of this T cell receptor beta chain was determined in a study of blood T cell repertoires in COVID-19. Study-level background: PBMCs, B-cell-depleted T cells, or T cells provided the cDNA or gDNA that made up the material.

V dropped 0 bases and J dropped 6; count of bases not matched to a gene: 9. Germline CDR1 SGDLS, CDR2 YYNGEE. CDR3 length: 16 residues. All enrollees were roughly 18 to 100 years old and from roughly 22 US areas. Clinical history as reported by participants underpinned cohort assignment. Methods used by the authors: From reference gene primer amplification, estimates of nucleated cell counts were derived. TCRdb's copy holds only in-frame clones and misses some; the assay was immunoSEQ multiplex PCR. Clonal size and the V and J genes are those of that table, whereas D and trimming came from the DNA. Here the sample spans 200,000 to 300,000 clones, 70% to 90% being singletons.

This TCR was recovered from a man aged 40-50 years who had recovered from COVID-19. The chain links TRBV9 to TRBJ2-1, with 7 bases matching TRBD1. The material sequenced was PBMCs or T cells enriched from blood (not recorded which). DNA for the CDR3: TGTGCCAGCAGCGTAGCTACCTGGGGACAGACCAATGAGCAGTTCTTC. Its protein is CASSVATWGQTNEQFF.